This T cell receptor beta chain emerged from a study of T cells expressing NK-cell markers. Germline V gives CDR1 SNHLY, CDR2 FYNNEI. This CDR3 comprises 15 residues. TCRdb re-called the 5' RACE reads; every CDR3 protein appears as one record, without DNA. The sample includes approximately 170,000 distinct CDR3 sequences. Sequencing used blood T cells: a sorted CD56 or NKG2C T cell subset, CD4+ or CD8+ T cells, or bulk PBMC T cells (not recorded which). V and J are TRBV2 and TRBJ1-1. The sequence was obtained from a man aged 18 to 69 in good health. The CDR3 loop reads CASSERRSENTEAFF.